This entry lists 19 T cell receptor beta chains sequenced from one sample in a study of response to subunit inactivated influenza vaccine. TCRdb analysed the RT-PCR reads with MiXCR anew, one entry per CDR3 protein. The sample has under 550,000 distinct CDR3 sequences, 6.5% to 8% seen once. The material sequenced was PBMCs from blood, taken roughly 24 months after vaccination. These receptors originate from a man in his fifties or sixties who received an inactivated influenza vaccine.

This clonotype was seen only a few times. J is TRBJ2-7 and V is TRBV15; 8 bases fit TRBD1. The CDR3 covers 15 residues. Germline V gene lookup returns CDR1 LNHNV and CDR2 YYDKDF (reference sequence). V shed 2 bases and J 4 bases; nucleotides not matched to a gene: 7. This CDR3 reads CATSRPGGAKYEQYF. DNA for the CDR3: TGTGCCACCAGCAGACCAGGGGGCGCCAAGTACGAGCAGTACTTC.

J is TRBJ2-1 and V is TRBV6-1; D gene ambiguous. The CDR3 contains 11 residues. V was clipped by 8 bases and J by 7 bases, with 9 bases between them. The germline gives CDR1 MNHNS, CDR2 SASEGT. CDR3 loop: CASAIKNEQFF. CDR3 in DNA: TGTGCCAGCGCCATTAAAAATGAGCAGTTCTTC.

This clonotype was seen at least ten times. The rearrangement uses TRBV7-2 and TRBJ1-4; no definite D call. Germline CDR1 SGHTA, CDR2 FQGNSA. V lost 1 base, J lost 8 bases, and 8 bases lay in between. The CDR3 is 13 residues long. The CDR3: CASSLELNEKLFF. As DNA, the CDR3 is TGTGCCAGCAGCTTAGAGCTGAACGAAAAACTGTTTTTT.

CDR3 sequence reads: CASSFQLSLHSPLHF. The DNA for the CDR3 is TGTGCCAGCAGCTTCCAATTGAGCTTGCATTCACCCCTCCACTTT. The chain has TRBV7-2 and TRBJ1-6; D uncertain. The CDR3 extends over 15 amino acids. Germline V gene sequence: CDR1 SGHTA, CDR2 FQGNSA. Between the trimmed V and J ends, which lost 3 bases and 8 bases, there was a span of 14 bases.

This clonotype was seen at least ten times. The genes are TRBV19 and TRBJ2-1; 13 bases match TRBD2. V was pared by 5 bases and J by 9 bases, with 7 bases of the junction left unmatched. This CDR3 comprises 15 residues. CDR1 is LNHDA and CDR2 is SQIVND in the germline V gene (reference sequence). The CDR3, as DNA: TGTGCCAGTAGTCTACCGGGACTAGCGGGAACTGAGCAGTTCTTC. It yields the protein CASSLPGLAGTEQFF. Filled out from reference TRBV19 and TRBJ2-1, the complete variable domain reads DGGITQSPKYLFRKEGQNVTLSCEQNLNHDAMYWYRQDPGQGLRLIYYSQIVNDFQKGDIAEGYSVSREKKESFPLTVTSAQKNPTAFYLCASSLPGLAGTEQFFGPGTRLTVL.

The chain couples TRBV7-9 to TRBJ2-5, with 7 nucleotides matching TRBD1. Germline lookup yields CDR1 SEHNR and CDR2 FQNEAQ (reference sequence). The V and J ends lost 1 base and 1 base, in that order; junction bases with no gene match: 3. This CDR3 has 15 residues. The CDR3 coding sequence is TGTGCCAGCAGCTTAGTGACAGGGCCCCAAGAGACCCAGTACTTC. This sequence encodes CASSLVTGPQETQYF.

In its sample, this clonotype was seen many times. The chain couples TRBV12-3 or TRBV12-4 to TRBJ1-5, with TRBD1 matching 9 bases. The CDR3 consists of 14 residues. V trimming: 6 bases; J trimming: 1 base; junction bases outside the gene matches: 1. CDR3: CASRQGASNQPQHF. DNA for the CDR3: TGTGCCAGCAGACAGGGGGCGAGCAATCAGCCCCAGCATTTT.

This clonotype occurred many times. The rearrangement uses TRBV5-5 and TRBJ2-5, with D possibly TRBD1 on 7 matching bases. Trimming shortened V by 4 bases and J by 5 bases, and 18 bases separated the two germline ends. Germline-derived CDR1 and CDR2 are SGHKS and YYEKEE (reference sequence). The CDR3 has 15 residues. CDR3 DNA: TGTGCCAGCAGCCCCAGGGGGGCGAATCGGGAGACCCAGTACTTC. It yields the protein CASSPRGANRETQYF. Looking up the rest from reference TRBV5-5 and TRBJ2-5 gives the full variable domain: DAGVTQSPTHLIKTRGQQVTLRCSPISGHKSVSWYQQVLGQGPQFIFQYYEKEERGRGNFPDRFSARQFPNYSSELNVNALLLGDSALYLCASSPRGANRETQYFGPGTRLLVL.

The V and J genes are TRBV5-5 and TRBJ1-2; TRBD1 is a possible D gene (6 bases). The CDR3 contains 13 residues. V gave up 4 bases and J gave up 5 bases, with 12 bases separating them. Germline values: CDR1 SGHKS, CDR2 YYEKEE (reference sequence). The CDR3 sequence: CASSAGTPYGYTF. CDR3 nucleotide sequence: TGTGCCAGCAGCGCCGGGACACCTTATGGCTACACCTTC.

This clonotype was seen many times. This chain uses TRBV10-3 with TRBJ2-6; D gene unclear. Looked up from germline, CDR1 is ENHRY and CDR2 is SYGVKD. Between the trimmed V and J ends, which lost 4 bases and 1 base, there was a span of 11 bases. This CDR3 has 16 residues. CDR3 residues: CAISGQVGSGANVLTF. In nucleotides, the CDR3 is TGTGCCATCAGTGGACAAGTAGGGTCTGGGGCCAACGTCCTGACTTTC.

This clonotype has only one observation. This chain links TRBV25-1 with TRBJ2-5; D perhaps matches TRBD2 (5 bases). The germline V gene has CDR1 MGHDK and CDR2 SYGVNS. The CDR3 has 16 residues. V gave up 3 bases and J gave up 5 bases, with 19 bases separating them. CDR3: CASSDGGGLNGETQYF. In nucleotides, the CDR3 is TGTGCCAGCAGTGATGGAGGAGGACTCAACGGGGAGACCCAGTACTTC.

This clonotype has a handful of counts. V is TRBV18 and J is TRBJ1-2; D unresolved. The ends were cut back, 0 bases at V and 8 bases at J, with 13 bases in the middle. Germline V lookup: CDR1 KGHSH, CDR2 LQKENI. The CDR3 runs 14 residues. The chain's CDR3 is CASSPPLESHGYTF. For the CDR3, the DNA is TGTGCCAGCTCACCACCCCTGGAAAGCCACGGCTACACCTTC.

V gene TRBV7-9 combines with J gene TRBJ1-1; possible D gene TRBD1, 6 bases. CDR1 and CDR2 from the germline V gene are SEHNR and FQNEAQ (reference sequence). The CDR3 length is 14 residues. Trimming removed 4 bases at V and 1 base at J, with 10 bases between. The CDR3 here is CASSSGHQNTEAFF. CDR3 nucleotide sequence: TGTGCCAGCAGCTCGGGACACCAGAACACTGAAGCTTTCTTT.

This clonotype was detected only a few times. The CDR3 DNA reads TGTGCCAGCAGCCAGATACCGGGACAGACCTATAATTCACCCCTCCACTTT. This encodes CASSQIPGQTYNSPLHF. The V call is TRBV5-4, the J call TRBJ1-6; 7 nucleotides agree with TRBD1. Unmatched junction bases numbered 9, after V lost 4 bases and J lost 2 bases. The CDR3 is made up of 17 amino acids. Germline-derived CDR1 and CDR2 are SGHNT and YYREEE (reference sequence).

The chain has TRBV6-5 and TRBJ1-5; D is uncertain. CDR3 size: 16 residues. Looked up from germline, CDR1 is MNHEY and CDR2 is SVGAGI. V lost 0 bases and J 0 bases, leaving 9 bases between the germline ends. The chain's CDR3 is CASSYSQIYSNQPQHF. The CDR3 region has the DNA TGTGCCAGCAGTTACTCACAGATCTATAGCAATCAGCCCCAGCATTTT.

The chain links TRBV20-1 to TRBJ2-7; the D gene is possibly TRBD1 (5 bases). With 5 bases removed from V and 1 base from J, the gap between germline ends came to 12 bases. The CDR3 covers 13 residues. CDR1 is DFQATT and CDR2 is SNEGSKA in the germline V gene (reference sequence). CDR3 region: CSAPLGVSYEQYF. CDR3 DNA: TGCAGTGCTCCCTTAGGGGTTTCCTACGAGCAGTACTTC.

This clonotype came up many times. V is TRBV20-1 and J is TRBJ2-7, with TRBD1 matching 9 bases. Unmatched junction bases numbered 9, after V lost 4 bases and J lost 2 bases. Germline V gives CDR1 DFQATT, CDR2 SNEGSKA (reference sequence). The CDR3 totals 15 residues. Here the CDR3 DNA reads TGCAGTGCTAATCCGGGACAGGGAAGTGCCTACGAGCAGTACTTC. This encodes CSANPGQGSAYEQYF.

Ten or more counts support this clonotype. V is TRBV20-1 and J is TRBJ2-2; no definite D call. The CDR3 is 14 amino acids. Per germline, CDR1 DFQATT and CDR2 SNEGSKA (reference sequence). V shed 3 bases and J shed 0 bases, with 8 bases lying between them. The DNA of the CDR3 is TGCAGTGCTAGGGACCCCGCGAACACCGGGGAGCTGTTTTTT. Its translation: CSARDPANTGELFF.

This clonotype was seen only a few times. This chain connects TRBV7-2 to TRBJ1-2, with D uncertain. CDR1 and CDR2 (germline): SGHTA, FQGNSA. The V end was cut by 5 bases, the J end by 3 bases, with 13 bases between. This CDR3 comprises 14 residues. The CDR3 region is CASSVMGTDYGYTF. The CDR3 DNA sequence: TGTGCCAGCAGCGTGATGGGAACAGACTATGGCTACACCTTC.